The 5 T cell receptor beta chains in this list originate from one sample, sequenced in a study of neoadjuvant anti-PD-1 for oral cavity cancer. The assay was immunoSEQ multiplex PCR, and TCRdb's table has in-frame clones only and misses some. Of about 72,000 clones listed, over 70% were seen once; the top ten hold around 3.7%. The material sequenced was PBMCs, taken before nivolumab (anti-PD-1) treatment. These receptors were collected from a person between 40 and 80 years old with oral cavity squamous cell carcinoma.

The chain is built from TRBV6-1 and TRBJ1-2, with a tentative D call TRBD1 (5 bases). CDR1 MNHNS and CDR2 SASEGT come from the germline V gene. The CDR3 has 13 residues. The V end lost 6 bases, the J end lost 4 bases, and 12 bases lay between the germline ends. CDR3 sequence: CASRDRFRYGYTF. CDR3 bases: TGTGCCAGCAGAGACAGATTTCGCTATGGCTACACCTTC.

V is TRBV4-1 and J is TRBJ1-3; no clear D. The CDR3 has 17 residues. The V gene lost 3 bases and the J gene lost 0 bases, with 15 bases spanning the gap. CDR1 is MGHRA, CDR2 YSYEKL, per germline. DNA of the CDR3: TGCGCCAGCAGCCAGGGCGGAGTGGCTGGCTCTGGAAACACCATATATTTT. It specifies CASSQGGVAGSGNTIYF.

The chain carries TRBV15 and TRBJ1-5; 9 nucleotides agree with TRBD1. The V gene's germline CDR1 is LNHNV and CDR2 YYDKDF (reference sequence). V shed 4 bases, J shed 6 bases, and the junction held 7 bases outside the gene matches. The CDR3 totals 15 residues. CDR3 protein: CATSINRGRGQPQHF. DNA of the CDR3: TGTGCCACCAGCATAAACAGGGGGCGAGGTCAGCCCCAGCATTTT.

The chain has TRBV2 and TRBJ1-4, with D unclear. The CDR3 sequence is 14 residues long. Germline values: CDR1 SNHLY, CDR2 FYNNEI. V was pared by 8 bases and J by 0 bases, with 10 bases between. The CDR3 coding sequence is TGTGCCAGCGTCACCCAGACAACTAATGAAAAACTGTTTTTT. Its translation: CASVTQTTNEKLFF.

As for this clone: Its ends do not fully match the called genes, so a read error is possible. V and J are TRBV6-1 and TRBJ1-5; D is perhaps TRBD1 (6 bases). The CDR3 totals 14 residues. The V gene's germline CDR1 is MNHNS and CDR2 SASEGT. In DNA, the CDR3 is TGTGCCAGCAGAGAAGGGGGATCAAATCAGCCCCAGCATTTT. Encoded protein: CASREGGSNQPQHF.